This paragraph reports one T cell receptor beta chain. Single viable CD3+CD4+CD8-CD45RO+ cells were sorted as the memory CD4+ T cells. TCRdb's copy holds only in-frame clones and misses some; the assay was immunoSEQ multiplex PCR. The sample gives tens of thousands of clones, under 80% of which show up once; over 0.65% is in the top ten. In germline, CDR1 is SGDLS, CDR2 YYNGEE. The CDR3 runs to 15 residues. V lost 0 bases to trimming and J lost 5 bases, with 11 bases between them. This sample was included in a study of memory CD4+ T cells and cytomegalovirus serostatus. V usage is TRBV9 and J usage is TRBJ2-2; no definite D call. The clonotype comes from an adult in good health and CMV-seronegative. Sequencing input: memory CD4+ T cells from blood. The DNA for the CDR3 is TGTGCCAGCAGCGTAGTAGGTGGCACTACCGGGGAGCTGTTTTTT. It translates to CASSVVGGTTGELFF.